This entry lists 28 T cell receptor beta chains sequenced from one sample in a study of CD8 T cells in ankylosing spondylitis. TCRdb re-derived calls from the 5' RACE reads in MiXCR, one entry per CDR3 protein. Here the sample spans approximately 140,000 distinct CDR3 sequences, about 15% being singletons. Overall study results and limits: Apparently characteristic of ankylosing spondylitis blood was a TCR beta motif (eight highly homologous variants).

These receptors are not linked to any known antigen. Sequencing was done on a sample of blood, either unsorted or a sorted T cell fraction (not recorded which). All receptors come from a male donor with ankylosing spondylitis.

The chain has TRBV27 and TRBJ2-7, with unresolved D. This CDR3 is built from 13 residues. Germline-derived CDR1 and CDR2 are MNHEY and SMNVEV (reference sequence). The V and J ends lost 6 bases and 3 bases respectively, with 12 bases between them. Here the CDR3 reads CASSQTQFYEQYF. The CDR3 bases are TGTGCCAGCAGCCAGACTCAGTTCTACGAGCAGTACTTC.

This chain uses TRBV6-5 with TRBJ2-7; D may be TRBD2 (6 bases). The CDR3 runs 15 residues. V was cut by 0 bases and J by 1 base, with 10 bases left in between. Germline V gene lookup returns CDR1 MNHEY and CDR2 SVGAGI. CDR3 sequence reads: CASSYSLAHSYEQYF. The CDR3 region has the DNA TGTGCCAGCAGTTACTCCCTAGCGCATTCCTACGAGCAGTACTTC.

The table lists this clonotype with a few counts. The chain has TRBV7-8 and TRBJ2-2; D is unclear. The CDR3 extends over 12 amino acids. Trimming removed 0 bases at V and 5 bases at J, with 1 base between. The germline V gene has CDR1 SGHVS and CDR2 FQNEAQ. The CDR3 region has the DNA TGTGCCAGCAGCTTAGCTACCGGGGAGCTGTTTTTT. Translated: CASSLATGELFF.

The chain is built from TRBV6-2 or TRBV6-3 and TRBJ2-1, with TRBD2 matching 11 bases. J lost 0 bases, V lost 6 bases, and 7 bases had no gene match. The CDR3 totals 17 residues. Looked up from germline, CDR1 is MNHEY and CDR2 is SVGEGT. CDR3 DNA sequence: TGTGCCAGCAGGAAGGGGACTAGCGGAGTCTCCTACAATGAGCAGTTCTTC. Amino acids: CASRKGTSGVSYNEQFF.

This clonotype was counted a few times. The V and J genes are TRBV20-1 and TRBJ2-7; unclear D gene. From germline, CDR1 is DFQATT and CDR2 SNEGSKA (reference sequence). The ends were cut back, 0 bases at V and 2 bases at J, with 2 bases in the middle. CDR3 length: 11 residues. In nucleotides, the CDR3 is TGCAGTGCTAGAGATCCCTACGAGCAGTACTTC. Protein: CSARDPYEQYF.

This clonotype came up a few times. V and J are TRBV4-3 and TRBJ2-3, with 12 nucleotides matching TRBD2. With 1 base clipped from V and 0 bases from J, the junction kept 2 bases outside the gene matches. Germline CDR1 reads LGHNA; CDR2 reads YSLEER. This CDR3 contains 17 residues. CDR3 nucleotides: TGCGCCAGCAGCCAAGGGACTAGCGGGATCAGCACAGATACGCAGTATTTT. It is translated as CASSQGTSGISTDTQYF.

This clonotype showed up just a few times. V and J are TRBV6-6 and TRBJ1-5; D ambiguous. V gave up 10 bases and J gave up 0 bases, with 10 bases separating them. Germline CDR1 and CDR2: MNHNY and SVGAGI (reference sequence). The CDR3 runs 13 residues. The CDR3 bases are TGTGCCACTTCCGGTGATAGCAATCAGCCCCAGCATTTT. It is translated as CATSGDSNQPQHF.

This clonotype was recorded a few times. The gene calls are TRBV7-8 and TRBJ2-1; D perhaps matches TRBD1 (5 bases). The CDR3 is 17 residues long. CDR1 is SGHVS and CDR2 is FQNEAQ in the germline V gene. V lost 5 bases and J 3 bases, leaving 20 bases between the germline ends. In DNA, the CDR3 is TGTGCCAGCAGCCCGGCGACAGACGACTTGGGCTACAATGAGCAGTTCTTC. Its translation: CASSPATDDLGYNEQFF.

The table lists this clonotype with a few counts. The chain has TRBV15 and TRBJ1-4, with no clear D. The CDR3 length is 16 residues. Trimming pared 5 bases from V and 2 bases from J, leaving 15 bases between. CDR1 LNHNV and CDR2 YYDKDF come from the germline V gene (reference sequence). This CDR3 is CATSGQEGPTNEKLFF. Here the CDR3 DNA reads TGTGCCACCAGCGGTCAAGAGGGCCCCACTAATGAAAAACTGTTTTTT.

The gene calls are TRBV24-1 and TRBJ2-3; the D is unclear. Germline assignment: CDR1 KGHDR and CDR2 SFDVKD. The CDR3 consists of 16 residues. Trimming took off 9 bases at V and 3 bases at J, with 21 bases between the two ends. The CDR3 spells CATGNSASSKTDTQYF. CDR3 sequence (DNA): TGTGCCACCGGGAACAGCGCAAGTTCAAAAACAGATACGCAGTATTTT.

V gene TRBV14 combines with J gene TRBJ2-7; 14 bases map to TRBD2. V trimming: 3 bases; J trimming: 1 base; junction bases outside the gene matches: 14. CDR3 length: 20 residues. Germline V gene lookup returns CDR1 SGHDN and CDR2 FVKESK. The CDR3 loop is CASSHGTSGRSWAASYEQYF. The CDR3 DNA sequence: TGTGCCAGCAGCCACGGGACTAGCGGGAGATCGTGGGCTGCGTCCTACGAGCAGTACTTC.

This chain uses TRBV7-9 with TRBJ2-5; D is unclear. V lost 5 bases to trimming and J lost 1 base, with 8 bases between them. Germline-derived CDR1 and CDR2 are SEHNR and FQNEAQ (reference sequence). This CDR3 is 13 amino acids long. CDR3 nucleotides: TGTGCCAGCAGCCCACTACCCCAAGAGACCCAGTACTTC. It specifies CASSPLPQETQYF. The variable domain in full, completed from reference TRBV7-9 and TRBJ2-5, reads DTGVSQNPRHKITKRGQNVTFRCDPISEHNRLYWYRQTLGQGPEFLTYFQNEAQLEKSRLLSDRFSAERPKGSFSTLEIQRTEQGDSAMYLCASSPLPQETQYFGPGTRLLVL.

The gene calls are TRBV5-6 and TRBJ1-2; TRBD1 might be the D (5 bases). Germline CDR1 and CDR2: SGHDT and YYEEEE. Trimming shortened V by 0 bases and J by 2 bases, and 17 bases separated the two germline ends. The CDR3 has 17 residues. The CDR3 nucleotides are TGTGCCAGCAGCTTGGGGCAGGGATTGATCAACAACTATGGCTACACCTTC. It is translated as CASSLGQGLINNYGYTF. Together with reference TRBV5-6 and TRBJ1-2, the CDR3 gives the full variable domain: DAGVTQSPTHLIKTRGQQVTLRCSPKSGHDTVSWYQQALGQGPQFIFQYYEEEERQRGNFPDRFSGHQFPNYSSELNVNALLLGDSALYLCASSLGQGLINNYGYTFGSGTRLTVV.

About this clonotype itself: Given the absence of the conserved phenylalanine or tryptophan at the CDR3 end, a read error is likely. The DNA is left out, because the CDR3 cannot be placed on it with certainty; the CDR3 is given as TCRdb lists it. The rearrangement uses TRBV6-1 and TRBJ2-7; TRBD2 was called by the table and not checked on the DNA. The CDR3 has 12 amino acids, counting both end residues. Germline V CDR1 and CDR2: MNHNS, SASEGT. The chain's CDR3 is CASSEGSLAGAA.

This clonotype has just a few counts. The J gene is TRBJ2-1, the V gene TRBV24-1; 8 bases line up with TRBD1. The CDR3 spans 20 residues. Trimming took 3 bases from V and 3 from J; bases not matched to a gene: 18. Per germline, CDR1 KGHDR and CDR2 SFDVKD. CDR3: CATSDTDRGSSVRFYNEQFF. The CDR3 bases are TGTGCCACCAGTGATACCGACAGGGGTTCTTCGGTACGTTTCTACAATGAGCAGTTCTTC.

Only a few counts were recorded for this clonotype. The chain has TRBV5-1 and TRBJ2-6; 8 bases align to TRBD1. Germline V gene lookup returns CDR1 SGHRS and CDR2 YFSETQ. This CDR3 spans 19 amino acids. V was pared by 4 bases and J by 0 bases, with 12 bases of the junction left unmatched. The CDR3 nucleotides read TGCGCCAGCAGCATTTGGGACAGGTTAGATCCCTCTGGGGCCAACGTCCTGACTTTC. This sequence encodes CASSIWDRLDPSGANVLTF.

This clonotype showed up just a few times. This chain connects TRBV6-2 or TRBV6-3 to TRBJ2-3; D is uncertain. Trimming took 5 bases from V and 4 from J, leaving 10 bases between them. This CDR3 is 13 amino acids long. CDR1 is MNHEY, CDR2 SVGEGT, per germline. CDR3 DNA sequence: TGTGCCAGCAGTCCGCTACCCTCAGATACGCAGTATTTT. It yields the protein CASSPLPSDTQYF.

The chain joins TRBV20-1 to TRBJ2-7; TRBD2 aligns across 12 bases. The CDR3 covers 16 residues. From germline, CDR1 is DFQATT and CDR2 SNEGSKA (reference sequence). The trim removed 2 bases at V and 6 bases at J, leaving 11 bases unmatched. CDR3 amino acids: CSARPTTSGRIGEQYF. CDR3 coding DNA: TGCAGTGCTAGACCAACGACTAGCGGGAGAATCGGCGAGCAGTACTTC.

V and J are TRBV7-8 and TRBJ1-1, with D unclear. The CDR3 loop spans 12 amino acids. CDR1 and CDR2 (germline): SGHVS, FQNEAQ. Trimming stripped 5 bases from V and 11 bases from J, with 15 bases between. This CDR3 reads CASSPRAGEAFF. The CDR3 region has the DNA TGTGCCAGCAGCCCTAGGGCGGGTGAGGCTTTCTTT.

J is TRBJ2-1 and V is TRBV15; the match to TRBD2 covers 7 bases. CDR1 and CDR2 (germline): LNHNV, YYDKDF (reference sequence). This CDR3 has 16 residues. Trimming removed 0 bases from V and 3 bases from J; junction bases left unmatched: 5. The CDR3 bases are TGTGCCACCAGCAGAGAGGGGAGGGAAAACTACAATGAGCAGTTCTTC. Encoded protein: CATSREGRENYNEQFF.

The chain is built from TRBV30 and TRBJ2-7, with D perhaps matching TRBD2 (5 bases). The CDR3 is 11 residues long. Germline V lookup: CDR1 GTSNPN, CDR2 SVGIG (reference sequence). As DNA, the CDR3 is TGTGCGGCTCGGGACTCCTACGAGCAGTACTTC. Translated: CAARDSYEQYF. The full variable domain, its missing parts supplied by reference TRBV30 and TRBJ2-7, is SQTIHQWPATLVQPVGSPLSLECTVEGTSNPNLYWYRQAAGRGLQLLFYSVGIGQISSEVPQNLSASRPQDRQFILSSKKLLLSDSGFYLCAARDSYEQYFGPGTRLTVT.

This clonotype was counted between two and nine times. The gene calls are TRBV7-6 and TRBJ2-1; unclear D gene. V lost 0 bases, J lost 1 base, and 10 bases lay in between. The CDR3 covers 16 residues. Per the germline V gene, CDR1 is SGHVS and CDR2 is FNYEAQ. The CDR3 sequence is CASSLAAPSSYNEQFF. The CDR3 coding sequence is TGTGCCAGCAGCTTAGCGGCGCCTAGTTCCTACAATGAGCAGTTCTTC.

This chain's CDR3 is CSAPELVYGYTF. Here the CDR3 DNA reads TGCAGTGCCCCCGAATTAGTCTATGGCTACACCTTC. The rearrangement joins TRBV20-1 to TRBJ1-2; D gene unclear. V lost 6 bases to trimming and J lost 4 bases, with 12 bases between them. Germline lookup yields CDR1 DFQATT and CDR2 SNEGSKA (reference sequence). CDR3 length: 12 amino acids.

In this sample, this clonotype turned up a few times. The chain uses TRBV11-2 and TRBJ2-1; D not certain. This CDR3 has 14 residues. Germline CDR1 is SGHAT and CDR2 is FQNNGV. Between the trimmed V and J ends, which lost 0 bases and 6 bases, there was a span of 9 bases. The chain's CDR3 is CASSLDPVGNEQFF. The DNA of the CDR3 is TGTGCCAGCAGCTTAGACCCAGTAGGCAATGAGCAGTTCTTC.

In its sample, this clonotype was seen a few times. This rearrangement joins TRBV28 to TRBJ2-7; D uncertain. The germline V gene encodes CDR1 MDHEN and CDR2 SYDVKM. The V and J ends lost 3 bases and 2 bases respectively, with 11 bases between them. The CDR3 runs 14 residues. The CDR3 coding sequence is TGTGCCAGCAGTTTCCCCGGACGGACCTACGAGCAGTACTTC. This codes for CASSFPGRTYEQYF.

DNA of the CDR3: TGTGCCAGCAGCGTAGGCGGGACGGCTCGGGACGAGCAGTACTTC. This codes for CASSVGGTARDEQYF. J is TRBJ2-7 and V is TRBV9; D may be TRBD2 (6 bases). V was pared by 0 bases and J by 5 bases, with 15 bases between. Germline-derived CDR1 and CDR2 are SGDLS and YYNGEE. This CDR3 has 15 amino acids.

This clonotype was seen more than once but under ten times. The rearrangement uses TRBV2 and TRBJ2-1, with a possible D match to TRBD1 (5 bases). V lost 3 bases and J lost 4, with 10 bases in between. The CDR3 consists of 14 residues. Germline CDR1 and CDR2: SNHLY and FYNNEI. The CDR3 DNA reads as TGTGCCAGCAGTGAGGAGACAGAATACAATGAGCAGTTCTTC. Protein product: CASSEETEYNEQFF.

The sample holds a few counts of this clonotype. The chain recombines TRBV9 with TRBJ2-2; 8 nucleotides match TRBD2. CDR3 size: 15 residues. J lost 4 bases, V lost 7 bases, and 9 bases had no gene match. Germline-derived CDR1 and CDR2 are SGDLS and YYNGEE. The CDR3 DNA is TGTGCCAGCGGCCCAGCGGGAGTGGCCACCGGGGAGCTGTTTTTT. Protein sequence: CASGPAGVATGELFF.